This TCR beta chain was sequenced during a study of cytomegalovirus exposure and HLA in healthy donors. Assay: immunoSEQ multiplex PCR; the TCRdb copy retains only in-frame clones and omits some. The sample has a few hundred thousand clones; roughly 84% are singletons. V was trimmed by 5 bases and J by 0 bases, leaving 10 bases between them. Germline loops: CDR1 SGHVS, CDR2 FNYEAQ. CDR3 length equals 14 residues. Sequencing used PBMCs. The chain links TRBV7-6 to TRBJ1-1; no clear D. This receptor was identified in a woman aged 25 to 39 in good health and CMV-seropositive. CDR3 protein: CASSISGMNTEAFF. The CDR3 region has the DNA TGTGCCAGCAGCATCAGTGGAATGAACACTGAAGCTTTCTTT.